This TCR beta chain was recorded in a study of radiation and T cells in renal cell carcinoma. Treatment of the sample: treatment-naive control, cytoreductive nephrectomy. Sequencing was performed with immunoSEQ multiplex PCR; in TCRdb, only in-frame clones are kept and a portion is missing. This sample carries about 3,900 clones, roughly 70% of them seen once, and the ten largest clones take around 8%. Germline V lookup: CDR1 MDHEN, CDR2 SYDVKM. This CDR3 spans 14 amino acids. Trimming took 3 bases from V and 4 from J, leaving 12 bases between them. This clonotype originated in a man aged 45 to 65 with renal cell carcinoma. The chain carries TRBV28 and TRBJ1-1; D is possibly TRBD1 (6 bases). Sequenced material: tumor tissue, taken from a patient whose treatment was nephrectomy without radiotherapy. This chain's CDR3 is CASSLGARVTEAFF. DNA for the CDR3: TGTGCCAGCAGTTTGGGGGCTAGAGTCACTGAAGCTTTCTTT.